What follows are 10 T cell receptor beta chains derived from one specimen sequenced in a study of vaccination and CD4 T cells after COVID-19. Antigens of these TCRs are unknown. Treatment specified: roughly 11-day PBMC culture with coronavirus spike peptide pools or control peptides (ViraFEST assay). Researchers used the Oncomine TCR Beta short-read assay to sequence DNA from cultured CD4+ T cells. TCRdb fed the PCR reads into MiXCR, producing one record per CDR3 protein. The sample shows about 20,000 distinct CDR3 sequences, just under 30% of them seen only once. Sequenced input: cultured CD4+ T cells from blood. These receptors were obtained from a human donor with COVID-19.

CDR3 protein: CASSYSSLATGGTEAFF. CDR3 bases: TGTGCCAGCAGTTACTCGAGCTTAGCTACAGGCGGCACTGAAGCTTTCTTT. V usage is TRBV6-2 or TRBV6-3 and J usage is TRBJ1-1; possible D gene TRBD1, 5 bases. The CDR3 is 17 residues long. Germline V gives CDR1 MNHEY, CDR2 SVGEGT. Trimming took off 0 bases at V and 4 bases at J, with 18 bases between the two ends.

The CDR3 loop reads CASSYSSWSEQYF. In DNA form, the CDR3 reads TGTGCCAGCAGTTACTCATCCTGGAGCGAGCAGTACTTC. The J gene is TRBJ2-7, the V gene TRBV6-5; D uncertain. CDR3 size: 13 residues. Trimming removed 0 bases from V and 6 bases from J, with 9 bases in between. From germline, CDR1 is MNHEY and CDR2 SVGAGI.

The chain links TRBV24-1 to TRBJ2-1; D gene unclear. The V end lost 6 bases, the J end lost 7 bases, and 15 bases lay between the germline ends. The CDR3 is 14 residues long. Germline CDR1 reads KGHDR; CDR2 reads SFDVKD. CDR3 sequence: CATSRKQTGNEQFF. CDR3 bases: TGTGCCACCAGTAGGAAACAAACCGGGAATGAGCAGTTCTTC.

V is TRBV6-2 or TRBV6-3 and J is TRBJ2-1, with D possibly matching TRBD1 (5 bases). CDR1 is MNHEY, CDR2 SVGEGT, per germline. The V end lost 5 bases, the J end lost 4 bases, and 12 bases lay between the germline ends. The CDR3 spans 14 residues. As DNA, the CDR3 is TGTGCCAGCAGTACCGATAGGGGATACAATGAGCAGTTCTTC. Its translation: CASSTDRGYNEQFF.

This clonotype is medium-sized in the sample. The CDR3 protein is CASLVPGTVTSGYTF. The CDR3 nucleotides are TGTGCCAGCCTCGTACCCGGGACAGTAACTAGTGGCTACACCTTC. The chain is built from TRBV2 and TRBJ1-2; 7 bases match TRBD1. From germline, CDR1 is SNHLY and CDR2 FYNNEI. The CDR3 is 15 residues long. V was pared by 8 bases and J by 7 bases, with 16 bases of the junction left unmatched.

The chain carries TRBV5-4 and TRBJ2-1; 9 bases fit TRBD1. Germline values: CDR1 SGHNT, CDR2 YYREEE (reference sequence). The CDR3 has 15 residues. V lost 0 bases, J lost 10 bases, and 8 bases stayed unmatched. DNA of the CDR3: TGTGCCAGCAGCTTGGAAGGGACAGGGCGGGGGGAGCAGTTCTTC. Translated: CASSLEGTGRGEQFF.

The chain joins TRBV2 to TRBJ2-2; D assignment may be TRBD1 or TRBD2 (5 bases each). Germline CDR1 SNHLY, CDR2 FYNNEI. V was cut by 7 bases and J by 0 bases, with 12 bases left in between. The CDR3 consists of 15 residues. The DNA for the CDR3 is TGTGCCAGCATAGCCGGGACCGCGAACACCGGGGAGCTGTTTTTT. It translates to CASIAGTANTGELFF.

This clonotype has more than one count but fewer than ten. The CDR3 protein is CASSYVGGNRGFGNTIYF. The CDR3 coding sequence is TGTGCCAGCAGTTACGTGGGAGGGAATAGGGGCTTTGGAAACACCATATATTTT. The chain combines TRBV6-5 with TRBJ1-3, with a possible D match to TRBD1 (5 bases). CDR1 is MNHEY and CDR2 is SVGAGI in the germline V gene. CDR3 length: 18 amino acids. With 2 bases removed from V and 3 bases from J, the gap between germline ends came to 20 bases.

The J gene is TRBJ1-1, the V gene TRBV6-1; possible D gene TRBD1, 5 bases. Looked up from germline, CDR1 is MNHNS and CDR2 is SASEGT. Trimming left V 5 bases short and J 7 bases short, with 11 bases between. CDR3 length equals 12 residues. The CDR3 DNA sequence: TGTGCCAGCAGTAGAATGACAGATGAAGCTTTCTTT. It translates to CASSRMTDEAFF.

This chain uses TRBV11-1 with TRBJ2-2; 7 bases align to TRBD1. This CDR3 is 15 amino acids long. Germline lookup yields CDR1 SGHAT and CDR2 FQDESV (reference sequence). V dropped 5 bases and J dropped 1; count of bases not matched to a gene: 4. The CDR3 loop reads CASSPGQLNTGELFF. Written as DNA, the CDR3 is TGTGCCAGCAGCCCGGGACAGTTGAACACCGGGGAGCTGTTTTTT.